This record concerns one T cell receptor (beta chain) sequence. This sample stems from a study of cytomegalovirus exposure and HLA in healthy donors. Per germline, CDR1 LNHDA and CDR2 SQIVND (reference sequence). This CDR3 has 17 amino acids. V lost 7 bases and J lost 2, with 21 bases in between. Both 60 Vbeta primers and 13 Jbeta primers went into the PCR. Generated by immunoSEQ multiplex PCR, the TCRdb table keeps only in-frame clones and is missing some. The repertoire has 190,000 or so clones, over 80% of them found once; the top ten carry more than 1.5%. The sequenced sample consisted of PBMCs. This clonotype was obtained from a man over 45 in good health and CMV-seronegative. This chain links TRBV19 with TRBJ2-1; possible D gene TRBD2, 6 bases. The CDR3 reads CASTPTVGLAPYNEQFF. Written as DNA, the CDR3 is TGTGCCAGTACCCCAACGGTCGGCCTAGCGCCCTACAATGAGCAGTTCTTC.